The 20 T cell receptor beta chains listed next were all sequenced from one sample in a study of OX40 agonist ivuxolimab in advanced cancers. Here immunoSEQ multiplex PCR was the method, and the copy in TCRdb shows in-frame clones only, minus some. Of about 64,000 clones in the sample, more than 80% were seen once. The sample consisted of CD4+ or CD8+ T cells sorted from blood, taken in a trial of the OX40 agonist ivuxolimab. These receptors all come from an adult with an advanced solid tumor such as melanoma, head and neck, liver or kidney cancer.

This clone occurred a few times. This chain joins TRBV4-1 and TRBJ2-5; TRBD1 matches at 9 bases. This CDR3 comprises 19 residues. Germline assignment: CDR1 MGHRA and CDR2 YSYEKL. The J segment lost 5 bases and the V segment lost 0 bases, leaving 16 bases of the junction unmatched. The CDR3 nucleotides read TGCGCCAGCAGCCAAGATCTCCATGAACAGGGGGCGATTCGGGAGACCCAGTACTTC. It specifies CASSQDLHEQGAIRETQYF.

This chain uses TRBV5-5 with TRBJ2-1, with 14 nucleotides matching TRBD2. The V gene's germline CDR1 is SGHKS and CDR2 YYEKEE (reference sequence). V shed 4 bases and J 6 bases; nucleotides not matched to a gene: 15. The CDR3 loop spans 19 amino acids. The chain's CDR3 is CASSALSGTSGSGGNEQFF. The CDR3 DNA follows: TGTGCCAGCAGCGCCCTCTCCGGGACTAGCGGGAGTGGGGGCAATGAGCAGTTCTTC.

This chain links TRBV11-3 with TRBJ2-5; TRBD2 aligns across 8 bases. V trimming: 2 bases; J trimming: 5 bases; junction bases outside the gene matches: 4. This CDR3 comprises 14 residues. In germline, CDR1 is SGHNT, CDR2 YENEEA. CDR3 in amino acids: CASSLPAGVETQYF. The CDR3 region has the DNA TGTGCCAGCAGCTTACCAGCGGGAGTTGAGACCCAGTACTTC.

The V gene is TRBV14, the J gene TRBJ1-5; D uncertain. Germline CDR1 SGHDN, CDR2 FVKESK. CDR3 size: 11 residues. Trimming pared 10 bases from V and 6 bases from J, leaving 10 bases between. The CDR3 DNA reads as TGTGCCACCATCAAGGCTCAGCCCCAGCATTTT. Translation gives CATIKAQPQHF.

The rearrangement uses TRBV9 and TRBJ1-3, with D uncertain. Trimming removed 6 bases at V and 0 bases at J, with 7 bases between. CDR3 length: 13 residues. The germline gives CDR1 SGDLS, CDR2 YYNGEE. CDR3 sequence: CASTSDSGNTIYF. In DNA, the CDR3 is TGTGCCAGCACTTCAGACTCTGGAAACACCATATATTTT.

This rearrangement joins TRBV18 to TRBJ2-7; a weak D match, TRBD1 (7 bases). The CDR3 covers 15 residues. V was clipped by 3 bases and J by 3 bases, with 15 bases between them. Germline CDR1 and CDR2: KGHSH and LQKENI. The CDR3 DNA sequence: TGTGCCAGCTCACCTCAACAGGGGACTTTCTACGAGCAGTACTTC. Protein sequence: CASSPQQGTFYEQYF.

This rearrangement joins TRBV7-3 to TRBJ2-1; TRBD2 agrees at 10 bases. V was pared by 2 bases and J by 7 bases, with 5 bases of the junction left unmatched. The germline V gene has CDR1 SGHTA and CDR2 FQGTGA. The CDR3 spans 15 residues. In DNA, the CDR3 is TGTGCCAGCAGCTTAGTATTAGCGGGAGGTAATGAGCAGTTCTTC. This gives the protein CASSLVLAGGNEQFF.

As concerns this clone: In the same sample, other DNA sequences code for this CDR3. V usage is TRBV7-9 and J usage is TRBJ2-7, with TRBD2 as a possible D gene (5 bases). Germline CDR1 reads SEHNR; CDR2 reads FQNEAQ (reference sequence). This CDR3 has 11 residues. Trimming stripped 2 bases from V and 6 bases from J, with 5 bases between. The CDR3 coding sequence is TGTGCCAGCAGCTTACGGGGCGAGCAGTACTTC. This codes for CASSLRGEQYF.

The chain recombines TRBV29-1 with TRBJ1-2, with TRBD1 matching 10 bases. The CDR3 is 14 residues long. Looked up from germline, CDR1 is SQVTM and CDR2 is ANQGSEA. Trimming removed 1 base from V and 2 bases from J; junction bases left unmatched: 1. CDR3: CSVEGDRGNYGYTF. The CDR3 nucleotides read TGCAGCGTTGAAGGGGACAGGGGAAACTATGGCTACACCTTC.

The J gene is TRBJ2-5, the V gene TRBV7-2, with D perhaps matching TRBD2 (6 bases). V dropped 6 bases and J dropped 3 bases, with 14 bases sitting between them. The CDR3 has 14 amino acids. Looked up from germline, CDR1 is SGHTA and CDR2 is FQGNSA. This CDR3 is CASRSFGGKETQYF. For the CDR3, the DNA is TGTGCCAGCAGAAGCTTCGGCGGGAAAGAGACCCAGTACTTC.

The chain carries TRBV9 and TRBJ2-3; D unresolved. The CDR3 covers 14 residues. V lost 1 base to trimming and J lost 6 bases, with 12 bases between them. Germline values: CDR1 SGDLS, CDR2 YYNGEE. CDR3 loop: CASSVLPSSDTQYF. CDR3 sequence (DNA): TGTGCCAGCAGCGTACTGCCTAGTAGTGATACGCAGTATTTT.

This chain uses TRBV7-9 with TRBJ2-5, with 8 bases aligning to TRBD1. Per germline, CDR1 SEHNR and CDR2 FQNEAQ (reference sequence). The V segment lost 1 base and the J segment 3 bases; nucleotides outside the gene matches: 13. The CDR3 consists of 18 residues. CDR3 nucleotides: TGTGCCAGCAGCTTAGGGTCCATCGGACAGGGTCTTAAAGAGACCCAGTACTTC. Its translation: CASSLGSIGQGLKETQYF.

V and J are TRBV6-5 and TRBJ2-5, with 8 positions matching TRBD1. V trimming: 6 bases; J trimming: 2 bases; junction bases outside the gene matches: 5. CDR3 length: 14 amino acids. Germline V gene lookup returns CDR1 MNHEY and CDR2 SVGAGI. The CDR3 loop reads CASRTRTGQETQYF. The DNA of the CDR3 is TGTGCCAGCAGAACCCGGACAGGGCAAGAGACCCAGTACTTC.

The DNA of the CDR3 is TGCGCCAGCAGCTGGGGAAACTCTGGAAACACCATATATTTT. It translates to CASSWGNSGNTIYF. This chain uses TRBV5-1 with TRBJ1-3; no firm D call. The V and J ends lost 3 bases and 0 bases respectively, with 7 bases between them. The CDR3 loop spans 14 amino acids. Germline V gives CDR1 SGHRS, CDR2 YFSETQ. Full variable domain (missing parts from reference TRBV5-1 and TRBJ1-3): KAGVTQTPRYLIKTRGQQVTLSCSPISGHRSVSWYQQTPGQGLQFLFEYFSETQRNKGNFPGRFSGRQFSNSRSEMNVSTLELGDSALYLCASSWGNSGNTIYFGEGSWLTVV.

V gene TRBV25-1 combines with J gene TRBJ1-2; 7 nucleotides line up with TRBD1. Germline CDR1 is MGHDK and CDR2 is SYGVNS. The CDR3 loop spans 14 amino acids. Trimming took 1 base from V and 8 from J; bases not matched to a gene: 7. In nucleotides, the CDR3 is TGTGCCAGCAGTGAATTGGGGGGGACAGAAGGCTACACCTTC. Its protein is CASSELGGTEGYTF.

This clone has only one observation. The gene calls are TRBV4-3 and TRBJ1-1; unclear D gene. From germline, CDR1 is LGHNA and CDR2 YSLEER. The CDR3 is 14 residues long. With 1 base removed from V and 1 base from J, the gap between germline ends came to 7 bases. CDR3 coding DNA: TGCGCCAGCAGCCAAGCAACGCGGAACACTGAAGCTTTCTTT. Its protein product is CASSQATRNTEAFF.

The CDR3 loop reads CASSVAEGGGYTQYF. CDR3 sequence (DNA): TGTGCCAGCAGCGTAGCCGAGGGAGGTGGATATACGCAGTATTTT. The V and J genes are TRBV9 and TRBJ2-3; a weak D match, TRBD2 (6 bases). CDR3 length equals 15 residues. V was trimmed by 0 bases and J by 7 bases, leaving 15 bases between them. CDR1 SGDLS and CDR2 YYNGEE come from the germline V gene.

The genes are TRBV5-1 and TRBJ2-5; D perhaps matches TRBD2 (6 bases). The CDR3 loop spans 14 amino acids. V was trimmed by 2 bases and J by 3 bases, leaving 11 bases between them. Germline loops: CDR1 SGHRS, CDR2 YFSETQ. The CDR3 coding sequence is TGCGCCAGCAGCTTTAGCGGATCAGAAGAGACCCAGTACTTC. Its protein product is CASSFSGSEETQYF.

This clone was detected a few times. The rearrangement links TRBV29-1 to TRBJ1-1, with D possibly matching TRBD1 (6 bases). Trimming left V 5 bases short and J 6 bases short, with 19 bases between. CDR1 and CDR2 from the germline V gene are SQVTM and ANQGSEA. CDR3 length: 14 amino acids. In DNA form, the CDR3 reads TGCAGCGTTAAAGGCGGGAGGGGGAAAGCTGAAGCTTTCTTT. Translating gives CSVKGGRGKAEAFF.

The V call is TRBV10-3, the J call TRBJ2-1, with D perhaps matching TRBD1 or TRBD2 (5 bases each). Per the germline V gene, CDR1 is ENHRY and CDR2 is SYGVKD. There are 12 residues in the CDR3. V was trimmed by 8 bases and J by 6 bases, leaving 11 bases between them. The CDR3 loop is CAIGGASNEQFF. CDR3 DNA: TGTGCCATCGGGGGAGCGAGCAATGAGCAGTTCTTC.